The TCR beta chain under discussion was sequenced for a study of T cells in tumors and immune-related adverse events. Assay used: immunoSEQ multiplex PCR; TCRdb lists only in-frame clones, some missing. The sample includes around 4,500 clones, around 80% of them seen just once. Looked up from germline, CDR1 is SGHRS and CDR2 is YFSETQ. Deletions cut 4 bases from V and 5 bases from J, with 15 bases between. CDR3 length: 14 residues. The gene calls are TRBV5-1 and TRBJ1-2; D gene uncertain. This sequence was found in a female donor with metastatic renal cell carcinoma. This material consisted of skin tissue, taken from a patient treated with anti-PD-1 therapy. The chain's CDR3 is CASSVSYMGYGYTF. CDR3 sequence (DNA): TGCGCCAGCAGCGTGTCATATATGGGGTATGGCTACACCTTC.